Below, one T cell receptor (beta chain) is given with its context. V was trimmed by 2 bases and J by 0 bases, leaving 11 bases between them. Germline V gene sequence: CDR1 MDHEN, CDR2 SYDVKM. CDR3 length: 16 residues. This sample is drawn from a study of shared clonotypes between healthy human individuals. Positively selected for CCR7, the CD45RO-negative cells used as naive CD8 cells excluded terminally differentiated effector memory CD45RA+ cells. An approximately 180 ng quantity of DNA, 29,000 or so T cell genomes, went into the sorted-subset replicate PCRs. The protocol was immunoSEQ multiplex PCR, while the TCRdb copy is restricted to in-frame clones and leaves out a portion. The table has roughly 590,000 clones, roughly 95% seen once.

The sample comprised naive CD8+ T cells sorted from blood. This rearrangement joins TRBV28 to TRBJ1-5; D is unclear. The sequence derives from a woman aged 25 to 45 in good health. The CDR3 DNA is TGTGCCAGCAGTTTACCCGAGCATTTTAGCAATCAGCCCCAGCATTTT. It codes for CASSLPEHFSNQPQHF.